This T cell receptor (beta chain) emerged from a study of CD8 T cells in ankylosing spondylitis. Many counts were recorded for this clonotype. Its matching antigen is unknown. V dropped 8 bases and J dropped 1; count of bases not matched to a gene: 6. The CDR3 is 14 residues long. With molecular barcodes, quantitative 5'-RACE was used to make the TCR beta libraries. TCRdb ran MiXCR on the 5' RACE reads and lists one entry per CDR3 protein. The sample holds 150,000 to 200,000 distinct CDR3 sequences; about 20% are singletons and the top ten take roughly 4.5%. General study results and limits: Disease-linked clones bore a CD8+ phenotype and were relatively rare in peripheral blood. A number of the motif variants had already been described in reactive arthritis synovial fluid and blood.

The TCR originated in a male donor aged 10-29 years with ankylosing spondylitis or in good health (not recorded which). Sequencing used blood, either unsorted or a sorted T cell fraction (not recorded which). The chain couples TRBV12-3 or TRBV12-4 to TRBJ1-1, with 8 nucleotides matching TRBD1. In nucleotides, the CDR3 is TGTGCCAGCGGGTACAGGGGGAGGAACACTGAAGCTTTCTTT. Protein product: CASGYRGRNTEAFF.